The TCR beta chain described here comes from a study of immune heterogeneity within non-small cell lung tumors. Study overall: A handful of squamous cell carcinomas, around 10 non-squamous carcinomas and 1 not otherwise specified made up the tumors. Study findings and constraints: Across individual patients, the high-frequency T-cell receptor beta clonotypes were largely distinct. Recurring identical dominant CDR3 beta clonotypes were observed across tumor sites within a patient, together with site-unique high-frequency clones.

This clonotype was detected a few times. Its antigen is still unknown. A much larger clone lies one base from this, so it may be a read error. Bulk tumor genomic DNA served as template, at around 600 ng per sample. Surgical sampling yielded several biopsies per primary tumor (spaced far apart). Surgery that was curative in intent was performed on patients with untreated, newly diagnosed non-small cell lung cancer. Study donors were patients with a new diagnosis of non-small cell lung cancer who underwent surgery with curative intent. The CDR3 totals 15 residues. Germline CDR1 is MNHEY and CDR2 is SVGAGI. TCR beta CDR3 amplification used multiplex PCR with 32 V and 13 J primers. TCRdb analysed the multiplex PCR reads with MiXCR anew, one entry per CDR3 protein. The top ten hold 20% to 25% of the sample, which has fewer than 14,000 distinct CDR3 sequences, around 30% seen once.

This TCR was recovered from a woman aged 50 to 60 with non-small cell lung cancer. V and J are TRBV6-5 and TRBJ1-4; D may be TRBD1 (6 bases). The source material was lung tumor tissue. The CDR3 DNA reads TGTGCCAGCGGTTACACGACAGGCCCGAATGAAAAACTGTTTTTT. Translating gives CASGYTTGPNEKLFF.